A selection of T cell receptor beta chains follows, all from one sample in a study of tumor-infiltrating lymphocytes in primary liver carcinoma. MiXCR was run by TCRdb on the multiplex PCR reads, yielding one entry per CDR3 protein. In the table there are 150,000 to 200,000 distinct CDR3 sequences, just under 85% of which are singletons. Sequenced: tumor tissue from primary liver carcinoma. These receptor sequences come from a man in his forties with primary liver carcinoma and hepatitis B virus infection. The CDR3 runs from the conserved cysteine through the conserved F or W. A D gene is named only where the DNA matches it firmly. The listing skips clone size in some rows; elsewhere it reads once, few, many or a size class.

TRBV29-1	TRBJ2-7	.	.	CSVMTSGTGTPYEQHF	TGCAGCGTCATGACATCTGGAACCGGCACTCCCTACGAGCAGCACTTC
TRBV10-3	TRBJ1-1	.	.	CASRDWDTVAFF	TGTGCAAGCCGGGACTGGGACACTGTAGCTTTCTTT
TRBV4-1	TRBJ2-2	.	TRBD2	CASSQEGTIAVRAGDTWELFF	TGCGCCAGCAGCCAAGAGGGAACTATAGCGGTCCGAGCGGGAGACACCTGGGAGCTGTTTTTT
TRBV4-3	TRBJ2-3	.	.	CAGSHDLGAGDTQYF	TGCGCAGGCAGCCATGATCTGGGAGCGGGAGATACGCAGTATTTT
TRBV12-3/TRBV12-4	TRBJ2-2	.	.	CASSLGQFGLFF	TGTGCCAGCAGTTTAGGACAGTTTGGGCTATTTTTT
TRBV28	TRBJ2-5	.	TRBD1	CASSVKWTGQETQYF	TGTGCCAGCAGTGTGAAATGGACAGGGCAAGAGACCCAGTACTTC
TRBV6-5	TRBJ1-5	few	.	CASGYSGRNQPQHF	TGTGCCAGCGGTTACTCGGGACGAAATCAGCCCCAGCATTTT
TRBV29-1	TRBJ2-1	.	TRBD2	CSVVRLAGYNEQLF	TGCAGCGTTGTCAGGCTAGCGGGGTACAATGAGCAGCTCTTC
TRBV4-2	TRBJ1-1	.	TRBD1	CASSIFAQDRDTKAFF	TGTGCCAGCAGCATATTTGCCCAAGACAGGGACACTAAAGCTTTCTTT
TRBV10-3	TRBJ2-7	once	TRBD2	CAISGVSGTSEAGDQYF	TGTGCCATCAGTGGGGTCTCAGGGACTAGCGAGGCGGGCGATCAGTACTTC